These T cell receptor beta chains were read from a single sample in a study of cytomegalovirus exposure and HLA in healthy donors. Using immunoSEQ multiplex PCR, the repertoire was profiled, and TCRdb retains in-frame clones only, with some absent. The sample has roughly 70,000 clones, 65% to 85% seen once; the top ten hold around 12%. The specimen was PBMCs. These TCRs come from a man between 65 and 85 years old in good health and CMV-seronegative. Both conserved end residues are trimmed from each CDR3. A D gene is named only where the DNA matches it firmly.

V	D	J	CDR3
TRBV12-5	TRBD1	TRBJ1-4	ASGLPRDRAGSEEKLF
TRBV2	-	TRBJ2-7	ASSEAGGLPS
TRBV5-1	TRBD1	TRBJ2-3	ASSLEGGARADTQY
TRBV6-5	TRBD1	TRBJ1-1	ASSYSVSGGNTEAF
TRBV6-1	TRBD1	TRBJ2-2	ASQSRDRGTGELF
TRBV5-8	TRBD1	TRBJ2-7	ASRVTGGSHEQY
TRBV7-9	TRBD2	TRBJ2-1	ASSQKAILANAYNEQF
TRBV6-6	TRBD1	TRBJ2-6	ASSLQGAGANVLT
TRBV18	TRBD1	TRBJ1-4	ASSRGQLNEKLF
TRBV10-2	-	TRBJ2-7	ASRHNPGDQY
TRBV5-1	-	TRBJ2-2	ASSSFGGTGELF
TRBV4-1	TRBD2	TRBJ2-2	ASSQVDASGRAKGGELF
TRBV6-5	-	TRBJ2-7	ASRPTGYSSYEQY
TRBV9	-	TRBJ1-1	ASSTSGAPKRTEAF
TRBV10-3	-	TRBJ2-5	ASSPTDQETQY
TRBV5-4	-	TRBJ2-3	ASSSQGTTDTQY
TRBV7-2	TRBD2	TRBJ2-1	ASSSGLAGPYNEQF
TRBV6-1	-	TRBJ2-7	ASSDSGFSYEQY
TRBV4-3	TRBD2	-	ASSQDEGGTEQY
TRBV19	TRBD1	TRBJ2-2	ASTLGTGNTGELF
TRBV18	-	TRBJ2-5	ASSPPSSQETQY
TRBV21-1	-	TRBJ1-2	ASSTPGTGVGGYT
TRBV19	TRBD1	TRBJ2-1	ASTGQGPPTFYNEQF
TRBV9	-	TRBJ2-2	ASSVEGRADTGELF
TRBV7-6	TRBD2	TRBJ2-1	ASSLVSGLAASSYNEQF
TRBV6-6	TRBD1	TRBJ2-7	ASSTEGTGSSYEQY
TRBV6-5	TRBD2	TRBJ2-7	ASSYLSGRDGEQY
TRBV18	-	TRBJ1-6	ASSPQGGDNSPLH
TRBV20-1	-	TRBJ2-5	SAPLGTSQY
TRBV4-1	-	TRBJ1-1	ASSQDPRGSAEAF
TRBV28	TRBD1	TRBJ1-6	ASTDREPYNSPLH
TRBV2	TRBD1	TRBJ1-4	ASSEFTGDEKLF
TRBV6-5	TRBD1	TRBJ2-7	ASRGQGGEQY
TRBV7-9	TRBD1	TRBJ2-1	ASSSGTGGYNEQF
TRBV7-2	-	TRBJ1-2	ASSPRLGPDGYT
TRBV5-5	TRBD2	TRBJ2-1	ASSLPRGGQGEQF
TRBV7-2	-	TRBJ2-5	TSSLGGQGRETQY
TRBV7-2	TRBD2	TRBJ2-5	ASSPGSGRGWETQY
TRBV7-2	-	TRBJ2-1	ASSPIGEYNEQF
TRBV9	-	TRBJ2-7	ASSGRGSSYEQY
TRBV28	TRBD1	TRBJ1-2	ASSSGGDRGTANYGYT
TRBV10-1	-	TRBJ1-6	ASRETGNSPLH
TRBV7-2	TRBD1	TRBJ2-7	ASSSPGQGRYEQY
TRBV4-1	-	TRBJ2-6	ASAGASGANVLT
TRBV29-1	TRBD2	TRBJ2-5	SARRAGNQETQY
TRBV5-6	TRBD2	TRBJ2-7	ASSLPGGNYEQY
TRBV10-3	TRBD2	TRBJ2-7	AIRAGTSGTYEQY
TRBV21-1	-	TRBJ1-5	ASSKLRSNQPQH
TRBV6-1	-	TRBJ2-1	ASSMTRVF
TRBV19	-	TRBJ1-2	ASSDSTNYGYT
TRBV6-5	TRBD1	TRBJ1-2	ASSYSRQGREGYT